This TCR beta chain stems from a study of T cell repertoires in aging, cancer and after chemotherapy. Study-level points and caveats: Healthy donors lost TCR diversity with age mainly through richness, cancer patients through richness and evenness. Compared with age-matched healthy donors, untreated hematological or solid cancer patients showed higher blood TCR clonality.

The V segment lost 5 bases and the J segment 8 bases; nucleotides outside the gene matches: 9. The length of the CDR3 is 14 residues. Germline V gives CDR1 SGHTA, CDR2 FQGNSA. TCR beta rearrangements were amplified from peripheral blood genomic DNA. Rearranged V-D-J TRB sequences were amplified with a mixed TRB-A/B primer pool. TCRdb re-called the multiplex PCR reads through MiXCR, storing one row per CDR3 protein. The top ten clones hold 2.5% to 3% of a sample with 9,500 or so distinct CDR3 sequences, 30% to 35% of them seen once. A word on this clonotype: Its antigen is as yet unknown.

This clonotype was sampled from a human donor in good health. The source material was blood. This rearrangement joins TRBV7-2 to TRBJ2-1, with TRBD2 matching 7 bases. The CDR3 sequence is CASSPAGGGDEQFF. The CDR3 DNA is TGTGCCAGCAGCCCCGCCGGGGGAGGGGATGAGCAGTTCTTC.